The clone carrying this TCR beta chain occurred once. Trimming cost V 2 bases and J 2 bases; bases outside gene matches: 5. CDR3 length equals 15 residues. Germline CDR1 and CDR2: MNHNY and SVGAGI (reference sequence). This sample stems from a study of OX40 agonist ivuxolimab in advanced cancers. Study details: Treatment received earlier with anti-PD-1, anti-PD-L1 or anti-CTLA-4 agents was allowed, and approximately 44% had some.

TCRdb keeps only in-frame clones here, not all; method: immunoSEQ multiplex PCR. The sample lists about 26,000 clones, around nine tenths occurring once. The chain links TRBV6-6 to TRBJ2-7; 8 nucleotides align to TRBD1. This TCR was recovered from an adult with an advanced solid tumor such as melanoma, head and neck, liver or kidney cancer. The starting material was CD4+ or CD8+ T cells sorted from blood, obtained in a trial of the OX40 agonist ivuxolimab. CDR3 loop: CASSYEQGGTYEQYF. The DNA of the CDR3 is TGTGCCAGCAGTTACGAACAGGGGGGCACCTACGAGCAGTACTTC.